Described below is a single TCR beta chain sequence and its context. Its antigen is not known. The data were obtained in a study of CD8+ T cells in alopecia areata. Study findings and constraints: Clonality exceeded that of normal scalp in lesional scalp, most notably in alopecia totalis/universalis. Sequencing of scalp samples also captures resident alphabeta T cells of normal skin.

Following extraction, RNA underwent reverse transcription to cDNA, which served as the sequencing template. The data were produced by immunoSEQ multiplex PCR, yet TCRdb's version contains in-frame clones alone and is incomplete. The sample consists of over 200,000 clones, around three fifths of them appearing once. Alopecia areata patients provided lesional scalp punch biopsies and peripheral blood. The source of this sequence is a human donor with alopecia areata. Material: CD4+ T cells sorted from blood, obtained at week 0.

The CDR3 here is CASSPQGYGNTIYF. CDR3 DNA sequence: TGTGCCAGCAGCCCACAGGGTTACGGAAACACCATATATTTT. V and J are TRBV7-9 and TRBJ1-3; maybe TRBD1 (6 bases). Germline lookup yields CDR1 SEHNR and CDR2 FQNEAQ (reference sequence). Trimming left V 5 bases short and J 4 bases short, with 12 bases between. This CDR3 has 14 residues.